Following are 10 T cell receptor beta chains from one sample sequenced in a study of blood T cell repertoires in COVID-19. Clones were read by immunoSEQ multiplex PCR, and TCRdb kept only the in-frame ones, dropping some. Of under 65,000 clones listed, around 93% are singletons. The specimen was peripheral blood. Receptors were obtained from a man aged 50 to 60 with acute or convalescent COVID-19.

The V gene is TRBV3-1 (or the pseudogene TRBV3-2), the J gene TRBJ2-5; D may be TRBD1 (5 bases). In germline, CDR1 is LGHDT, CDR2 YNNKEL (reference sequence). This CDR3 has 17 amino acids. V lost 0 bases and J 0 bases, leaving 14 bases between the germline ends. The CDR3 sequence: CASSQDLGAPYQETQYF. The DNA for the CDR3 is TGTGCCAGCAGCCAAGATCTTGGGGCCCCGTACCAAGAGACCCAGTACTTC.

The rearrangement links TRBV30 to TRBJ1-5; the D is unclear. Looked up from germline, CDR1 is GTSNPN and CDR2 is SVGIG (reference sequence). The CDR3 consists of 14 residues. V dropped 2 bases and J dropped 2 bases, with 10 bases sitting between them. The CDR3 nucleotides are TGTGCCTGGAGTACGAGGGCAGGCAATCAGCCCCAGCATTTT. Amino acid sequence: CAWSTRAGNQPQHF.

This clone has a single count. The chain joins TRBV3-1 (or the pseudogene TRBV3-2) to TRBJ1-3; 9 bases align to TRBD1. CDR1 is LGHDT and CDR2 is YNNKEL in the germline V gene (reference sequence). The CDR3 extends over 14 amino acids. V shed 5 bases, J shed 4 bases, and the junction held 3 bases outside the gene matches. CDR3 amino acids: CASSWTGDGNTIYF. The CDR3 DNA reads TGTGCCAGCAGCTGGACAGGGGACGGAAACACCATATATTTT.

This chain uses TRBV5-4 with TRBJ2-2, with 9 bases fitting TRBD2. Per germline, CDR1 SGHNT and CDR2 YYREEE (reference sequence). The CDR3 spans 15 residues. Losses at the gene ends were 2 bases for V and 1 base for J; bases not matched to a gene: 0. CDR3 sequence: CASSLAGGNTGELFF. DNA for the CDR3: TGTGCCAGCAGCTTAGCGGGGGGGAACACCGGGGAGCTGTTTTTT.

The gene calls are TRBV13 and TRBJ2-1; 10 bases fit TRBD2. The CDR3 length is 15 residues. Trimming cost V 5 bases and J 11 bases; bases outside gene matches: 12. Germline lookup yields CDR1 PRHDT and CDR2 FYEKMQ (reference sequence). The CDR3 sequence is CASSLASGGGIQQFF. The DNA for the CDR3 is TGTGCCAGCAGCCTCGCTAGCGGGGGCGGGATACAGCAGTTCTTC.

The chain joins TRBV19 to TRBJ1-4; D unresolved. V lost 4 bases and J lost 3, with 9 bases in between. CDR3 length: 14 amino acids. Germline assignment: CDR1 LNHDA and CDR2 SQIVND (reference sequence). The CDR3: CASSKSGANEKLFF. For the CDR3, the DNA is TGTGCCAGTAGTAAGTCGGGAGCTAATGAAAAACTGTTTTTT.

This clone was recorded once. The CDR3 nucleotides read TGTGCCAGCACAAAGGGGACTAGCGGGGGGGTGGTAACAGATACGCAGTATTTT. Translating it yields CASTKGTSGGVVTDTQYF. The chain employs TRBV2 and TRBJ2-3, with TRBD2 identical over 16 bases. J gave up 3 bases and V 7 bases, and 10 bases lay outside the gene matches. The CDR3 sequence is 18 residues long. Germline values: CDR1 SNHLY, CDR2 FYNNEI.

The chain has TRBV28 and TRBJ1-2; 7 nucleotides align to TRBD1. The length of the CDR3 is 12 residues. J was trimmed by 3 bases and V by 7 bases; bases with no gene match: 2. Germline CDR1 reads MDHEN; CDR2 reads SYDVKM. CDR3: CASNTGDYGYTF. The CDR3, as DNA: TGTGCCAGCAATACAGGGGACTATGGCTACACCTTC.

This rearrangement joins TRBV5-1 to TRBJ1-3, with D unclear. This CDR3 has 14 residues. Trimming stripped 6 bases from V and 3 bases from J, with 13 bases between. Germline CDR1 SGHRS, CDR2 YFSETQ. The DNA for the CDR3 is TGCGCCAGCAAATGGGAGGGAAGTGGAAACACCATATATTTT. Protein sequence: CASKWEGSGNTIYF.

This rearrangement joins TRBV3-1 (or the pseudogene TRBV3-2) to TRBJ1-6, with 10 bases matching TRBD1. Looked up from germline, CDR1 is LGHDT and CDR2 is YNNKEL (reference sequence). J was trimmed by 9 bases and V by 3 bases; bases with no gene match: 8. The CDR3 extends over 16 amino acids. The CDR3 bases are TGTGCCAGCAGCCAGGGGACAGGGGATCTTGGTTCACCCCTCCACTTT. Amino acid sequence: CASSQGTGDLGSPLHF.